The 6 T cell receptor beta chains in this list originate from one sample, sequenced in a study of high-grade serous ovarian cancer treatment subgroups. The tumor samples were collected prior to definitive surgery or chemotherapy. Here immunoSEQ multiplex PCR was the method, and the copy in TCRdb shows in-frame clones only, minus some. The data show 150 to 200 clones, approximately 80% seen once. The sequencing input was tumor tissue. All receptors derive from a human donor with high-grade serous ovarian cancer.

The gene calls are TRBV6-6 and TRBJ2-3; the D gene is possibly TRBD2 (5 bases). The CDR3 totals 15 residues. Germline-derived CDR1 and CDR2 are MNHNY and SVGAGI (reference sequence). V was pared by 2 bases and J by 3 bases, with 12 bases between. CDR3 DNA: TGTGCCAGCAGTTACGGGGTGGGAGAGACAGATACGCAGTATTTT. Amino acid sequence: CASSYGVGETDTQYF.

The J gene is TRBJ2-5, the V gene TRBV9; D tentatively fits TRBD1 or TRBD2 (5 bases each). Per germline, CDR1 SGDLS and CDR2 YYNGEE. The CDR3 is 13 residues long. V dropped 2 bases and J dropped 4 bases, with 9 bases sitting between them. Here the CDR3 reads CASSVGTTETQYF. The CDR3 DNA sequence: TGTGCCAGCAGCGTCGGGACGACAGAGACCCAGTACTTC.

CDR3 sequence reads: CASSLISGGGGNTIYF. In DNA form, the CDR3 reads TGTGCCAGCAGCTTAATTTCAGGGGGCGGTGGAAACACCATATATTTT. The gene calls are TRBV7-8 and TRBJ1-3, with 8 bases aligning to TRBD1. The CDR3 runs 16 residues. The germline gives CDR1 SGHVS, CDR2 FQNEAQ. V was clipped by 2 bases and J by 3 bases; unmatched bases: 6.

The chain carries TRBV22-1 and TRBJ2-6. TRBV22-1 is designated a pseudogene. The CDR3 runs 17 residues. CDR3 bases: TGTCCTGGGAGATTCAGTCGCGAACAAAGTCGGGCCAACGTCCTGACTTTC. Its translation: CPGRFSREQSRANVLTF.

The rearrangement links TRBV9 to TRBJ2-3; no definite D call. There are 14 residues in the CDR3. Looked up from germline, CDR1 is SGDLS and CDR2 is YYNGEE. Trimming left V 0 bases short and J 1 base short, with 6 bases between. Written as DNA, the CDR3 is TGTGCCAGCAGCGTAGTCGACCGCACAGATACGCAGTATTTT. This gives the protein CASSVVDRTDTQYF.

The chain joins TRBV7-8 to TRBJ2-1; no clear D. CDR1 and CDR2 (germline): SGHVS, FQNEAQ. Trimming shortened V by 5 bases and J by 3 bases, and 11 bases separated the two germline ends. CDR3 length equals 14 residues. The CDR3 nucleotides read TGTGCCAGCAGCCCCACGGGCTACTACAATGAGCAGTTCTTC. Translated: CASSPTGYYNEQFF.